Listed below are T cell receptor beta chains from one sample, sequenced in a study. TCRdb independently ran MiXCR on the RT-PCR reads; one entry per CDR3 protein. The sample lists almost 700,000 distinct CDR3 sequences, 14% occurring once. Material: memory CD4+ T cells from blood. The receptor source for this set is a female donor in good health, serving as a healthy control. Both conserved end residues are part of each CDR3. The order of the fields is J gene, clone size, D gene, V gene, CDR3 DNA, CDR3 protein. The D gene is left open where the match is weak. Part of the rows lack a size; the others show once, few, many or a class for expanded clones.

j_gene: TRBJ2-5; abundance: few; d_gene: -; v_gene: TRBV5-1; CDR3nt: TGCGCCAGCAGCTTTGGGCTAGCGCTCGGAGAGACCCAGTACTTC; CDR3aa: CASSFGLALGETQYF
j_gene: TRBJ2-7; abundance: -; d_gene: -; v_gene: TRBV7-3; CDR3nt: TGTGCCAGCAGCCCGAGTGCGGGATCTCGGCACGAGCAGTACTTC; CDR3aa: CASSPSAGSRHEQYF
j_gene: TRBJ2-3; abundance: -; d_gene: TRBD2; v_gene: TRBV25-1; CDR3nt: TGTGCCAGCAGTGGTGGGACTAGCGGGAGGGCCGGACATACGCAGTATTTT; CDR3aa: CASSGGTSGRAGHTQYF
j_gene: TRBJ2-5; abundance: few; d_gene: TRBD1; v_gene: TRBV18; CDR3nt: TGTGCCAGCTCACGACAGCTACAGGGGGAGGAGACCCAGTACTTC; CDR3aa: CASSRQLQGEETQYF
j_gene: TRBJ2-7; abundance: -; d_gene: -; v_gene: TRBV28; CDR3nt: TGTGCCAGTTTAACACGGACCGGGGCCGGCGAGCAGTACTTC; CDR3aa: CASLTRTGAGEQYF
j_gene: TRBJ2-1; abundance: -; d_gene: -; v_gene: TRBV30; CDR3nt: TGTGCCTGGAGTGTACTGGAGGCTAGAGCTTACAATGAGCAGTTCTTC; CDR3aa: CAWSVLEARAYNEQFF
j_gene: TRBJ2-1; abundance: -; d_gene: TRBD2; v_gene: TRBV10-3; CDR3nt: TGTGCCATCTTTAGCGGGGGTCACAATGAGCAGTTCTTC; CDR3aa: CAIFSGGHNEQFF
j_gene: TRBJ1-4; abundance: -; d_gene: TRBD1; v_gene: TRBV19; CDR3nt: TGTGCCAGTTCTTTTCGGACAGGCAGCGGATTTGCAACTAATGAAAAACTGTTTTTT; CDR3aa: CASSFRTGSGFATNEKLFF
j_gene: TRBJ2-7; abundance: many; d_gene: TRBD2; v_gene: TRBV9; CDR3nt: TGTGCCAGCAGCGTAGGGGGACTAGCGGGAGGACCGGGGTACGAGCAGTACTTC; CDR3aa: CASSVGGLAGGPGYEQYF
j_gene: TRBJ2-1; abundance: few; d_gene: -; v_gene: TRBV6-1; CDR3nt: TGTGCCAGCGGAGATGGGACCCCATACAATGAGCAGTTCTTC; CDR3aa: CASGDGTPYNEQFF
j_gene: TRBJ1-2; abundance: many; d_gene: -; v_gene: TRBV4-2; CDR3nt: TGTGCCAGCAGCGCTCCCGGGACGGCGATTTATGGCTACACCTTC; CDR3aa: CASSAPGTAIYGYTF
j_gene: TRBJ1-4; abundance: -; d_gene: -; v_gene: TRBV12-3/TRBV12-4; CDR3nt: TGTGCCAGCAGCCTACAAATGGGGGTGACTAATGAAAAACTGTTTTTT; CDR3aa: CASSLQMGVTNEKLFF
j_gene: TRBJ2-3; abundance: many; d_gene: -; v_gene: TRBV29-1; CDR3nt: TGCAGCGTTCGGCGGGACGGGGAAGATACGCAGTATTTT; CDR3aa: CSVRRDGEDTQYF